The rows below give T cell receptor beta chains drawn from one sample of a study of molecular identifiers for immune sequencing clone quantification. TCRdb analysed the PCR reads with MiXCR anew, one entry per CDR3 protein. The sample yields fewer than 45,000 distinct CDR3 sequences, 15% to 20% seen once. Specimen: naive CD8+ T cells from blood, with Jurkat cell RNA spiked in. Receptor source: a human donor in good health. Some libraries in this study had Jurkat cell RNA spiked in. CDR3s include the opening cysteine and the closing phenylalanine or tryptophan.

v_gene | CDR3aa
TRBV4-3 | CASSQGRTGSYEQYF
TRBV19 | CASIQGGADEAFF
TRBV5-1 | CASRASGGRSYEQYF
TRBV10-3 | CAISEYQRERDTQYF
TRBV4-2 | CASSDRGGWTEAFF
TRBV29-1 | CSVEVQQALSTDTQYF
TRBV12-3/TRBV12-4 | CASSLTSSGEQFF
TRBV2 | CASNPLAGVSDTQYF
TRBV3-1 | CASSQGQVSGNTIYF
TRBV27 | CASMSRSSNQPQHF
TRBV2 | CASSEATHYNEQFF
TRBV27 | CASSSTDTQYF
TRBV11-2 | CASSLVSGGAYEQYF
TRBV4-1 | CASSQDGTGVKGVTEAFF
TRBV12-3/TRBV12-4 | CASSLGLAGVKDTQYF
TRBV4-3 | CASSPYLSGGAVTQYF
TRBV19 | CASTFRGGNQPQHF
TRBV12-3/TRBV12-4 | CASSFVAGSEQYF
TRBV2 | CASMGLAGVFHEQYF
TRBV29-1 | CSVEITMGAFF
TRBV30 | CAWRGAAGGTEAFF
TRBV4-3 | CASSQDLAAINEQFF
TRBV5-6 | CASSSRQLAKNIQYF
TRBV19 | CASSPGMTYEQYF
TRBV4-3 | CASSQASQGTAEQYF
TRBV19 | CASSIAENTEAFF
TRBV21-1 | CASSTRTGSYEQYF
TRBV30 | CAWSTGTGPFYEQYF
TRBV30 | CAWSVRNTIYF
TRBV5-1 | CASSLGGLPSEQYF
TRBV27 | CASSPGHRREQYF
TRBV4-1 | CASSQGGGPNTGELFF
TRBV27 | CASSLFGGDYEQYF
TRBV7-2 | CASSLGGSPLTDTQYF
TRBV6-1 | CASRIAGGAYNEQFF
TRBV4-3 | CASSQDRGTDTQYF
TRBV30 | CAWSVESSYNEQFF
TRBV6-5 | CASSPQTGAPRGQYF
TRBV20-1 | CSARVDPSYEQYF
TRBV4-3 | CASSQDTGGSQPQHF
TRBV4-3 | CASSHLAGGADTQYF
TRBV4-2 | CASSQLGSGADTQYF
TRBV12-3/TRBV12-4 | CASSLGEDTQYF
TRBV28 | CASRATVRSSGANVLTF
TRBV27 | CASSLWQGLSTDTQYF
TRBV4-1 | CASSQGGLGDSNQPQHF
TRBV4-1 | CASSQGGNNLAYEQFF
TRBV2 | CASSAGQGWTGELFF
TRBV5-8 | CASSLGQDADGYTF
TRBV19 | CASSFQGQETQYF